The source of this TCR beta chain is a study of T cell responses to AZD1222 COVID-19 vaccine. Whole-study context: Analyses pooled second doses at about 4 or about 12 weeks. Study-wide results and limits: Sampled repertoires all dated from after the peak T cell response. There were vaccine-associated CD4 TCRs across spike, dominant at 160-218 and 743-854.

On this clone itself: Its cognate antigen is unknown.

Trimming took off 1 base at V and 1 base at J, with 10 bases between the two ends. Germline V gene data show CDR1 as KGHSH and CDR2 as LQKENI. This CDR3 is 15 amino acids long. Sequencing was performed with immunoSEQ multiplex PCR; in TCRdb, only in-frame clones are kept and a portion is missing. This table has around 140,000 clones, 93% appearing once. Sample: peripheral blood, taken on day 0 of AZD1222 vaccination. The TCR comes from an adult in good health. This chain uses TRBV18 with TRBJ1-1; D is ambiguous. The CDR3: CASSPQGSGNTEAFF. The CDR3, as DNA: TGTGCCAGCTCACCACAGGGAAGTGGGAACACTGAAGCTTTCTTT.